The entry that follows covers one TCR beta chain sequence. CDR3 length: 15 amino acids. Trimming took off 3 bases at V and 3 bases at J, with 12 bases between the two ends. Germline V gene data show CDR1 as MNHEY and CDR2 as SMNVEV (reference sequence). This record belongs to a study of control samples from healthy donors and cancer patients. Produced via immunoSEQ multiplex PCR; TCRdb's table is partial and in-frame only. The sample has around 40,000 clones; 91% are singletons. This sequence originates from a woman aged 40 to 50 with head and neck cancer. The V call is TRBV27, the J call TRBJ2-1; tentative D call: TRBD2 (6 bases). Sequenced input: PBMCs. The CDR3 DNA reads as TGTGCCAGCAGTTTGGGGAGGATCTTCTACAATGAGCAGTTCTTC. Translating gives CASSLGRIFYNEQFF.